Listed below are T cell receptor beta chains from one sample, sequenced in a study of T cell responses to AZD1222 COVID-19 vaccine. Some clones are missing from TCRdb's copy, which holds only in-frame ones; the method was immunoSEQ multiplex PCR. Of some 140,000 clones in the sample, approximately 90% were seen once. Material: peripheral blood, obtained 28 days after the second AZD1222 dose. These receptors were taken from an adult who received the AZD1222 COVID-19 vaccine. Each CDR3 is given with its conserved first and last residue. A D gene is named only where the DNA matches it firmly. The listing skips clone size in some rows; elsewhere it reads once, few, many or a size class.

j_call v_call clone_size d_call cdr3_nt cdr3_aa
TRBJ1-2 TRBV5-8 . . TGTGCCAGCAGCTTGTTAGCGCCTAACTATGGCTACACCTTC CASSLLAPNYGYTF
TRBJ2-1 TRBV30 few . TGTGCCTGCAAGGGCTCAGAGTCTTACAATGAGCAGTTCTTC CACKGSESYNEQFF
TRBJ1-1 TRBV5-1 . . TGCGCCAGCAGCGGCACAGGACCTATGAACACTGAAGCTTTCTTT CASSGTGPMNTEAFF
TRBJ1-6 TRBV30 . TRBD1 TGTGCCTGGAGTGTCGCAGGGGGTCATAATTCACCCCTCCACTTT CAWSVAGGHNSPLHF
TRBJ2-3 TRBV9 . . TGTGCCAGCAACCGTGGCACAGATACGCAGTATTTT CASNRGTDTQYF
TRBJ2-7 TRBV12-3/TRBV12-4 . . TGTGCCAGCAGTGCATACAGGGTCTACGAGCAGTACTTC CASSAYRVYEQYF
TRBJ2-1 TRBV11-2 . . TGTGCCAGCAGCCCCGTCCGGGGCCCGACCTACAATGAGCAGTTCTTC CASSPVRGPTYNEQFF
TRBJ2-7 TRBV7-6 . . TGTGCCAGCAGTGTTTCGGACACAACCTACGAGCAGTACTTC CASSVSDTTYEQYF
TRBJ2-1 TRBV6-5 . . TGTGCCAGCTGGGGGCGGGTCTCCTACAATGAGCAGTTCTTC CASWGRVSYNEQFF
TRBJ2-5 TRBV6-1 . . TGTGCCAGCAGTGAAGCGAGAGGGTTGGAGACCCAGTACTTC CASSEARGLETQYF
TRBJ2-6 TRBV11-2 . . TGTGCCAGCAGCTTAGGTGGGGCTGGGGCCAACGTCCTGACTTTC CASSLGGAGANVLTF
TRBJ1-2 TRBV11-2 once . TGTGCCAGCAGCTTAGAAGCGCCACCCAGCCCCTATGGCTACACCTTC CASSLEAPPSPYGYTF
TRBJ1-2 TRBV21-1 once . TGTGCCAGCAGCACGACAGGGGGCGTTGGCTACACCTTC CASSTTGGVGYTF
TRBJ2-2 TRBV4-2 . . TGTGCCAGCAGCCAAGAAGGCCGGGGTACTACCGGGGAGCTGTTTTTT CASSQEGRGTTGELFF
TRBJ2-1 TRBV7-2 . . TGTGCCAGCACCGGGGGTTTTTCCGAGCAGTTCTTC CASTGGFSEQFF
TRBJ2-7 TRBV27 few . TGTGCCAGCGGCCCGGGTGGGCCCTACGAGCAGTACTTC CASGPGGPYEQYF
TRBJ1-2 TRBV9 . . TGTGCCAGCAGCGTAGTAGGGCAGGGGACCTATGGCTACACCTTC CASSVVGQGTYGYTF
TRBJ1-2 TRBV18 . . TGTGCCAGCTCACCTTCTACAGGGATCGATGGCTACACCTTC CASSPSTGIDGYTF
TRBJ1-5 TRBV27 . . TGTGCCAGCAGTTCCCGGGGGTGGGGCAATCAGCCCCAGCATTTT CASSSRGWGNQPQHF